Listed below are T cell receptor beta chains from one sample, sequenced in a study of blood T cell repertoires in COVID-19. Data came from immunoSEQ multiplex PCR; TCRdb stores just in-frame clones and leaves some out. The data hold 250,000 or so clones, with 83% observed a single time. Material for sequencing was peripheral blood. These receptors were collected from a human donor in a cohort sampled during active COVID-19. Each CDR3 is given with its conserved first and last residue. Each record gives: D gene, clone size, V gene, J gene, CDR3 length, CDR3 protein, CDR3 DNA. A D gene is named only where the DNA matches it firmly. Only some rows state a clone size, as once, few, many or a class for expanded clones.

TRBD1	once	TRBV27	TRBJ1-2	14	CASSTGQGTDGYTF	TGTGCCAGCAGTACAGGACAGGGGACGGATGGCTACACCTTC
-	once	TRBV23-1	TRBJ1-5	13	CASSPSGSQPQHF	TGCGCCAGCAGTCCTTCGGGGAGTCAGCCCCAGCATTTT
TRBD2	-	TRBV7-2	TRBJ2-1	15	CASSRSGSKNNEQFF	TGTGCCAGCAGCCGTAGCGGGAGTAAAAACAATGAGCAGTTCTTC
-	-	TRBV18	TRBJ1-1	14	CASSPEQGGTEAFF	TGTGCCAGCTCACCAGAGCAGGGTGGGACTGAAGCTTTCTTT
TRBD1	-	TRBV11-2	TRBJ2-2	17	CASRPVPRQGIDGELFF	TGTGCCAGCAGACCTGTCCCTCGACAGGGTATTGACGGGGAGCTGTTTTTT
TRBD1	-	TRBV29-1	TRBJ1-2	14	CSVEDRGPLYGYTF	TGCAGCGTTGAGGACAGGGGACCCCTCTATGGCTACACCTTC
-	-	TRBV27	TRBJ1-5	17	CASRFGGGGVSNQPQHF	TGTGCCAGCAGATTCGGAGGCGGGGGGGTAAGCAATCAGCCCCAGCATTTT
-	-	TRBV10-1	TRBJ2-3	13	CASRLGAADTQYF	TGCGCCAGCAGGCTGGGTGCGGCAGATACGCAGTATTTT
TRBD1	-	TRBV24-1	TRBJ2-3	16	CATSAPGTASTDTQYF	TGTGCCACCAGTGCCCCGGGGACAGCTAGCACAGATACGCAGTATTTT
TRBD1	-	TRBV3-1/TRBV3-2	TRBJ2-7	12	CASSLGQGQEYF	TGTGCCAGCAGCCTGGGACAGGGGCAGGAGTACTTC
-	-	TRBV5-1	TRBJ1-3	13	CASSFKFGNTIYF	TGCGCCAGCAGCTTTAAATTTGGAAACACCATATATTTT
TRBD2	-	TRBV30	TRBJ2-1	13	CAYLAGVRDEQFF	TGTGCCTATCTAGCGGGGGTTCGCGATGAGCAGTTCTTC
-	-	TRBV19	TRBJ1-5	14	CASSIRHENQPQHF	TGTGCCAGTAGTATACGACACGAGAATCAGCCCCAGCATTTT
-	-	TRBV30	TRBJ2-5	13	CAWSSSGEKTQYF	TGTGCCTGGAGTTCGTCCGGGGAAAAGACCCAGTACTTC
TRBD1	-	TRBV5-1	TRBJ2-1	17	CASSPGVRTGPYNEQFF	TGCGCCAGCAGCCCTGGGGTACGGACAGGGCCCTACAATGAGCAGTTCTTC
-	-	TRBV5-4	TRBJ2-3	16	CASSLEGPRSTDTQYF	TGTGCCAGCAGCTTGGAGGGGCCGAGGAGCACAGATACGCAGTATTTT
TRBD1	few	TRBV12-3/TRBV12-4	TRBJ1-1	11	CASTQTGKAFF	TGTGCCAGCACCCAGACAGGGAAAGCTTTCTTT
-	-	TRBV7-2	TRBJ1-6	13	CASSLTDRTPLHF	TGTGCCAGCAGCTTAACAGACAGAACACCCCTCCACTTT
-	-	TRBV15	TRBJ2-1	13	CATSKFEYNEQFF	TGTGCCACCAGCAAGTTCGAGTACAATGAGCAGTTCTTC
TRBD1	-	TRBV2	TRBJ2-5	16	CASSGTGTAVGETQYF	TGTGCCAGCAGTGGGACCGGGACAGCGGTTGGGGAGACCCAGTACTTC
TRBD2	once	TRBV29-1	TRBJ2-1	13	CSSALAGYNEQFF	TGCAGCTCCGCGCTAGCGGGTTACAATGAGCAGTTCTTC
TRBD1	-	TRBV6-5	TRBJ2-7	12	CASIRTGVEQYF	TGTGCCAGCATCCGGACAGGGGTCGAGCAGTACTTC
-	-	TRBV6-5	TRBJ1-5	13	CASSFQVGQPQHF	TGTGCCAGCAGTTTCCAGGTTGGACAGCCCCAGCATTTT
TRBD1	-	TRBV18	TRBJ2-1	15	CASSQTGTGDNEQFF	TGTGCCAGCTCACAAACCGGGACAGGGGACAATGAGCAGTTCTTC
-	-	TRBV5-5	TRBJ1-2	15	CASSRRQESVYGYTF	TGTGCCAGCAGCCGAAGACAGGAATCAGTTTATGGCTACACCTTC